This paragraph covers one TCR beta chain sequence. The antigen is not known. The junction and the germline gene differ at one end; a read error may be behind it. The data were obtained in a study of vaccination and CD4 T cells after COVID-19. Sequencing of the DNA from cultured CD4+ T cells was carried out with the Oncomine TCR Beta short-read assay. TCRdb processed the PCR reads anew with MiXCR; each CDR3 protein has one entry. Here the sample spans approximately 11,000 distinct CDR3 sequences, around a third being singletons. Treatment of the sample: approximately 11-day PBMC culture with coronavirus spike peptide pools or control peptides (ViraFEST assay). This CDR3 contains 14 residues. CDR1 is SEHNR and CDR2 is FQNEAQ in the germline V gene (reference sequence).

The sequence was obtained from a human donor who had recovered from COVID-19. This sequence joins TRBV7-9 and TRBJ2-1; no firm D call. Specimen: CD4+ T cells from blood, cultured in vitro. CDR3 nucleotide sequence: TGTGCCAGCACCCACCGGACGCCCTACAATGAACAGTTCTTC. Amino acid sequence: CASTHRTPYNEQFF.